The rows below give T cell receptor beta chains drawn from one sample of a study of blood T cell repertoires in COVID-19. Measured with immunoSEQ multiplex PCR; TCRdb has only the in-frame clones, and not every one. The data show over 350,000 clones, around 87% seen once. Sequencing used PBMCs or T cells enriched from blood (not recorded which). The receptors come from a woman younger than 45 with acute COVID-19. Each CDR3 is given with its conserved first and last residue. A D gene is named only where the DNA matches it firmly. Clone size, where shown, is once, few, many, or a class for clones that have expanded.

CDR3 length,V gene,clone size,J gene,D gene,CDR3 DNA,CDR3 protein
17,TRBV2,few,TRBJ1-4,.,TGTGCCAGCAGTGAAGACGGAAGAACAGGGTGGGCTGAAAAACTGTTTTTT,CASSEDGRTGWAEKLFF
14,TRBV30,.,TRBJ2-7,.,TGTGCCTGGAGTGTAAGCGGGCTACGAACTCTACAGTACTTC,CAWSVSGLRTLQYF
16,TRBV28,.,TRBJ1-5,TRBD1,TGTGCCAGCAGTGTAGTCGGGACAGGGGGGCCCCAGCCCCAGCATTTT,CASSVVGTGGPQPQHF
14,TRBV2,.,TRBJ1-3,.,TGTGCCAGCACCGCCGGGGGAGTAGGAAACACCATATATTTT,CASTAGGVGNTIYF
15,TRBV3-1/TRBV3-2,once,TRBJ1-1,.,TGTGCCAGCAGCCGAAGACTCCGGGGGGGGACTGAAGCTTTCTTT,CASSRRLRGGTEAFF
16,TRBV11-2,once,TRBJ2-1,TRBD2,TGTGCCAGCAGCTCTCGACTAGCGGGGAGACACAATGAGCAGTTCTTC,CASSSRLAGRHNEQFF
12,TRBV28,once,TRBJ2-1,TRBD1,TGTGCCAGCAGTGCGACAGGGAATGAGCAGTTCTTC,CASSATGNEQFF
15,TRBV28,few,TRBJ1-1,.,TGTGCCAGCAGTTTCCAAGGGGCCCCGAACACTGAAGCTTTCTTT,CASSFQGAPNTEAFF
14,TRBV7-2,.,TRBJ1-1,.,TGTGCCAGCAGCTTCTTTATGGGGGCCACTGAAGCTTTCTTT,CASSFFMGATEAFF
13,TRBV10-3,.,TRBJ1-6,.,TGTGCCACTTTGGGGGGATTTGGATCACCCCTCCACTTT,CATLGGFGSPLHF
17,TRBV9,.,TRBJ1-4,TRBD1,TGTGCCAGCAGCGTAGGAATAGGGGGCGGTTTGAATGAAAAACTGTTTTTT,CASSVGIGGGLNEKLFF
16,TRBV24-1,.,TRBJ2-1,TRBD2,TGTGCCACCAGTGAAATAAGCGGGGGAGCCTACAATGAGCAGTTCTTC,CATSEISGGAYNEQFF
11,TRBV29-1,.,TRBJ1-4,.,TGCAGCGCCGCCATCGCGGTAAAACTGTTTTTT,CSAAIAVKLFF
18,TRBV6-6,.,TRBJ1-5,TRBD1,TGTGCCAGCAGTCACGCTGGGACAGGGGTGAGGGGCAATCAGCCCCAGCATTTT,CASSHAGTGVRGNQPQHF
15,TRBV18,.,TRBJ2-2,.,TGTGCCAGCTCACCTCCGGAGGGATCGGCCGGGGAGCTGTTTTTT,CASSPPEGSAGELFF
16,TRBV5-8,.,TRBJ1-3,.,TGTGCCAGCAGCTTGTTCATAGTTAGCTCTGGAAACACCATATATTTT,CASSLFIVSSGNTIYF
12,TRBV6-5,once,TRBJ1-2,.,TGTGCCAGCACTCGCGGGGGGCATGGCTACACCTTC,CASTRGGHGYTF
15,TRBV19,.,TRBJ2-7,TRBD2,TGTGCCAGTAGTATAAGCGGGGGGGCCACGTACGAGCAGTACTTC,CASSISGGATYEQYF
13,TRBV10-1,.,TRBJ2-1,.,TGCGCCAGCAGTGAGTCTGTTAGCGGTGGGCAGTTCTTC,CASSESVSGGQFF
11,TRBV2,.,TRBJ1-2,.,TGTGCCAGCAATCGCGGTGGTGGCTACACCTTC,CASNRGGGYTF
17,TRBV9,.,TRBJ2-3,.,TGTGCCAGCAGCGTAAGAGGGTATGGACTCAACACAGATACGCAGTATTTT,CASSVRGYGLNTDTQYF
13,TRBV21-1,.,TRBJ2-5,.,TGTGCCAGCAGCAAAGACGGGTGTCGAACCCAGTACTTC,CASSKDGCRTQYF
15,TRBV29-1,.,TRBJ2-1,.,TGCAGCGTCTATCCATCGGGGGTCCCTCGGGGCGAGCAGTTCTTC,CSVYPSGVPRGEQFF
11,TRBV10-3,once,TRBJ2-2,TRBD1,TGTGCCATCCAGGGGGCCGGGGAGCTGTTTTTT,CAIQGAGELFF
15,TRBV15,.,TRBJ2-5,TRBD1,TGTGCCACCAGCAGAGACTCACAGGGGGCAAAGACCCAGTACTTC,CATSRDSQGAKTQYF
13,TRBV12-3/TRBV12-4,once,TRBJ1-2,.,TGTGCCAGCAGTTTGGCGGGGTTATATGGCTACACCTTC,CASSLAGLYGYTF
14,TRBV7-2,.,TRBJ2-3,TRBD1,TGTGCCAGCAGCTTGGACAGGGGAGCAGATACGCAGTATTTT,CASSLDRGADTQYF
14,TRBV2,.,TRBJ1-1,.,TGTGCCAGCAGTTCACGGCAGGCGAACACTGAAGCTTTCTTT,CASSSRQANTEAFF
15,TRBV6-1,.,TRBJ2-3,TRBD1,TGTGCCAGCAGTGAGGACAGGGAAGACACAGATACGCAGTATTTT,CASSEDREDTDTQYF
16,TRBV2,few,TRBJ1-2,.,TGTGCCAGCAGTGAAGTGGGGGGGCGCGGATTCTTTGGCTACACCTTC,CASSEVGGRGFFGYTF
15,TRBV7-9,.,TRBJ1-4,.,TGTGCCAGCAGCTCGAACAGGGTGGGGAATGAAAAACTGTTTTTT,CASSSNRVGNEKLFF
15,TRBV7-3,.,TRBJ1-1,.,TGTGCCAGCAGCTCAAATGGCCCCATGAACACTGAAGCTTTCTTT,CASSSNGPMNTEAFF
14,TRBV7-9,.,TRBJ2-7,.,TGTGCCAGCAGCTTCTATCAGGGTGTAGGCGAGCAGTACTTC,CASSFYQGVGEQYF
16,TRBV5-1,.,TRBJ2-1,.,TGCGCCAGCAGCCCGGAGGACGGAAGCTCCTACAATGAGCAGTTCTTC,CASSPEDGSSYNEQFF
17,TRBV29-1,.,TRBJ1-2,TRBD1,TGCAGCGTTTCTCTTCCAGGGACAGCCTTGGCGGGCTATGGCTACACCTTC,CSVSLPGTALAGYGYTF
15,TRBV6-5,.,TRBJ1-1,TRBD1,TGTGCCAGCAGTTACTCTGTAGGGGGCCACACTGAAGCTTTCTTT,CASSYSVGGHTEAFF
16,TRBV7-6,.,TRBJ1-4,TRBD1,TGTGCCAGCAGCTTGGTCAGTGGGACAGCGACTGAAAAACTGTTTTTT,CASSLVSGTATEKLFF
16,TRBV4-1,.,TRBJ1-1,TRBD1,TGCGCCAGCAGCCAAGTTCCCACAGGGGAAGGCACTGAAGCTTTCTTT,CASSQVPTGEGTEAFF
17,TRBV4-2,.,TRBJ1-6,TRBD1,TGTGCCAGCAGCCAAGTGGGACAGGGGAGAATAGATTCACCCCTCCACTTT,CASSQVGQGRIDSPLHF
12,TRBV27,many,TRBJ2-7,.,TGTGCCAGCAGTGGGAGCACCTACGAGCAGTACTTC,CASSGSTYEQYF
20,TRBV15,.,TRBJ2-1,TRBD1,TGTGCCACCAGCAGATACGACAGGGCGTTACGACATCGGGGTGACAATGAGCAGTTCTTC,CATSRYDRALRHRGDNEQFF
13,TRBV30,once,TRBJ1-5,.,TGTGCCTGGAGACCAGGCACCAATCAGCCCCAGCATTTT,CAWRPGTNQPQHF
14,TRBV20-1,many,TRBJ2-7,.,TGCAGTGCTAGTCAGGCAGGGAAGAAAAACGAGCAGTACTTC,CSASQAGKKNEQYF